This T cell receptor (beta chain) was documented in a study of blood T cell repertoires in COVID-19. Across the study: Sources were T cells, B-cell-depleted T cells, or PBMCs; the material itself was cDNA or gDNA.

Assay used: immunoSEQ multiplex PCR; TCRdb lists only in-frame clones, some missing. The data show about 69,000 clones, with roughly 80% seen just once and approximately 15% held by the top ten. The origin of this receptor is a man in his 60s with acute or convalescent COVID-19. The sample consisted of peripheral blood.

The CDR3 coding sequence is TGTGCCAGCTCACCCCCCCTCAGACAAGGTACGCAGTATTTT. It translates to CASSPPLRQGTQYF. V gene TRBV18 combines with J gene TRBJ2-3, with D unresolved. Germline V gene data show CDR1 as KGHSH and CDR2 as LQKENI. There are 14 residues in the CDR3. V lost 3 bases, J lost 8 bases, and 15 bases lay in between.